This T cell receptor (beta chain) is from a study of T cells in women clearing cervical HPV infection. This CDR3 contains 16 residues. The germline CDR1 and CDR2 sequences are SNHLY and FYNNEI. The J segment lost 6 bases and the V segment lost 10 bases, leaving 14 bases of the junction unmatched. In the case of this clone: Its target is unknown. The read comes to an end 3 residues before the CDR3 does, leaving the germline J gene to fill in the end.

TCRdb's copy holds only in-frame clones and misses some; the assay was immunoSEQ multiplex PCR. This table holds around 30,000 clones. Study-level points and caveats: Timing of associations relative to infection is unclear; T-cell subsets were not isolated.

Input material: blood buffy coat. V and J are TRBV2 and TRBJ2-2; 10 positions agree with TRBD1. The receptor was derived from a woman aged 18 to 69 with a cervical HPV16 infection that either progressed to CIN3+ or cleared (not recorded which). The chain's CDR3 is CAKEIRDRGQSGELFF. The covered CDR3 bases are TGTGCCAAAGAAATTCGGGACAGGGGTCAGTCCGGGGAG.